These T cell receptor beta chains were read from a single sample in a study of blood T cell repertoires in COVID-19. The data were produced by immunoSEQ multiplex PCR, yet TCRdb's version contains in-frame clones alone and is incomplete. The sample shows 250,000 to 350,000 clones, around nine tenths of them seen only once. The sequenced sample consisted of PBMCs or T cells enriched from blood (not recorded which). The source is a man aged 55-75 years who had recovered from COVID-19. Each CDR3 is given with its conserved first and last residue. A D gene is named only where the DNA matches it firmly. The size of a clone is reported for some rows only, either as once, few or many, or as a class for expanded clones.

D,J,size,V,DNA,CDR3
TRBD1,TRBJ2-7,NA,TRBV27,TGTGCCAGCAGGAGGACAGGCGCCTACGAGCAGTACTTC,CASRRTGAYEQYF
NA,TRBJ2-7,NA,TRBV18,TGTGCCAGCTCACCACAAGCCAGGGGAACGGGCGAGCAGTACTTC,CASSPQARGTGEQYF
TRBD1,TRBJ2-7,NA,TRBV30,TGTGCCATGCGGGACAGGGGAACCTACGAGCAGTACTTC,CAMRDRGTYEQYF
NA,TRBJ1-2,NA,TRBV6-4,TGTGCCAGCAGTGACAGGGGAGGCTACACCTTC,CASSDRGGYTF
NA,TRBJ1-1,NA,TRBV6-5,TGTGCCAGCAGGAGGAACAGGGCTGTGAACACTGAAGCTTTCTTT,CASRRNRAVNTEAFF
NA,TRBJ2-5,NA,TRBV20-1,TGCAGTGCAAAAAGCGGCGAGACCCAGTACTTC,CSAKSGETQYF
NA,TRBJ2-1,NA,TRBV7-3,TGTGCCAGCAGCTTAACGGGGGGTAACAATGAGCAGTTCTTC,CASSLTGGNNEQFF
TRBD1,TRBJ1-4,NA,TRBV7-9,TGTGCCAGCAGCCCCGGACAGGGAAATGAAAAACTGTTTTTT,CASSPGQGNEKLFF
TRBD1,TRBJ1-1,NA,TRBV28,TGTGCCAGCACCAAAAACAGGGGGCATGCTTTCTTT,CASTKNRGHAFF
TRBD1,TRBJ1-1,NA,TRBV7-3,TGTGCCAGCAGCCCGGGGACAGGGTCGCCTGAAGCTTTCTTT,CASSPGTGSPEAFF
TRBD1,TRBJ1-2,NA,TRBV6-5,TGTGCCAGCAGTTTGCAAGACAGGGGCTATGGCTACACCTTC,CASSLQDRGYGYTF
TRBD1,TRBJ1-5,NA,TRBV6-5,TGTGCCAGCAGGGGACAGGGCGGCAATCAGCCCCAGCATTTT,CASRGQGGNQPQHF
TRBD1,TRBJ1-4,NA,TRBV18,TGTGCCAGCTCACCACCGCACGGACAGGGACCCAATGAAAAACTGTTTTTT,CASSPPHGQGPNEKLFF
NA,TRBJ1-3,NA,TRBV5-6,TGTGCCAGCAGCTTGGCCGGGGAGAGCTCTGGAAACACCATATATTTT,CASSLAGESSGNTIYF
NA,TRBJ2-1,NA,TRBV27,TGTGCCAGCAGTCCGATCCCCGCGGTCGGGAACAATGAGCAGTTCTTC,CASSPIPAVGNNEQFF
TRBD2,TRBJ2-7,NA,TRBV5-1,TGCGCCAGCAGTTTCCTAGCGGGAGGTCCCTACGAGCAGTACTTC,CASSFLAGGPYEQYF
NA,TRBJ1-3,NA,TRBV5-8,TGTGCCAGCAGCTTGGCGAGCTCTGGAAACACCATATATTTT,CASSLASSGNTIYF
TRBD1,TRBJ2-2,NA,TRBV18,TGTGCCAGCTCACCAGGACAGGGCCCCGGGGAGCTGTTTTTT,CASSPGQGPGELFF
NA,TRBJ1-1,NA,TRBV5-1,TGCGCCAGCAGCTTGGATTTGCGGGGCACTGAAGCTTTCTTT,CASSLDLRGTEAFF
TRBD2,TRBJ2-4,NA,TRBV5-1,TGCGCCAGCAGCTTGGGTTCAGGGAGGGAAATTCAGTACTTC,CASSLGSGREIQYF
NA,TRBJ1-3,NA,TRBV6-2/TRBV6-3,TGTGCCAGCAGCAGCCAGGGGTCCGGAAACACCATATATTTT,CASSSQGSGNTIYF
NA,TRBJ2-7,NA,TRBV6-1,TGTGCCAGCAGTGAAGGCAGGGTGGGGAACTACGAGCAGTACTTC,CASSEGRVGNYEQYF
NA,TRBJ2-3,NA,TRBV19,TGTGCCACCAAGTCGCGGGTCGGGAGCACAGATACGCAGTATTTT,CATKSRVGSTDTQYF
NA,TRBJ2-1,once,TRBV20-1,TGCAGTGCTAGTCCGGCGGGGATTACCTACAATGAGCAGTTCTTC,CSASPAGITYNEQFF
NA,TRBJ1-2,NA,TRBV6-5,TGTGCCAGCAGCCCAGGCGGGGAGGGACGGCGTGGCTACACCTTC,CASSPGGEGRRGYTF
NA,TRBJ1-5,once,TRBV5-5,TGTGCCAGCGGACGGGCCCCCCGGCAGGGTCAGCCCCAGCATTTT,CASGRAPRQGQPQHF
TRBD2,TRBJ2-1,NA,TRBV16,TGTGCCAGCAGCCATTTGACTAGCGGGAGCTCCTACAATGAGCAGTTCTTC,CASSHLTSGSSYNEQFF
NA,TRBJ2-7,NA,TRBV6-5,TGTGCCAGCAGTCTAGACGGCTACGAGCAGTACTTC,CASSLDGYEQYF
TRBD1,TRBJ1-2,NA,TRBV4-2,TGTGCCAGCAGCCAAGGCGGGACAGGGGGCGCGTTTGGCTACACCTTC,CASSQGGTGGAFGYTF
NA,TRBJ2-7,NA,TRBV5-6,TGTGCCAGCAGCGCCGACACCGCCTACGAGCAGTACTTC,CASSADTAYEQYF
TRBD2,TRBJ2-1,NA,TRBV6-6,TGTGCCAGCAGCTCGAAAGTTTATAGCGGGGGGCCCCGGGAGCACTCCTACAATGAGCAGTTCTTC,CASSSKVYSGGPREHSYNEQFF
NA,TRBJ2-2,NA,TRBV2,TGTGCCAGCAGTGAAATTTTGTTGGACAGCACCGGGGAGCTGTTTTTT,CASSEILLDSTGELFF
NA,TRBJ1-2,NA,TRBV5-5,TGTGCCAGCAGCTTGGCTGATTCAGGCCGGTCCTATGGCTACACCTTC,CASSLADSGRSYGYTF
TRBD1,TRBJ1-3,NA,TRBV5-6,TGTGCCAGCAGCTTGCTGTCAGGGGGCCGTGGTTCTGGAAACACCATATATTTT,CASSLLSGGRGSGNTIYF
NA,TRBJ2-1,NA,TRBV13,TGTGCCAGCAGCTTAGGCGGGGGATATGAGCAGTTCTTC,CASSLGGGYEQFF
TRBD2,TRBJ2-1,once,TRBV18,TGTGCCAGCTCACCGGCCATGGGAACTAGCGGGGGGCCAATATTCTTC,CASSPAMGTSGGPIFF
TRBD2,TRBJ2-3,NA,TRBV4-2,TGTGCCAGCAGCCAAGACCTCTTGGCGGGGGGGTTCACAGATACGCAGTATTTT,CASSQDLLAGGFTDTQYF
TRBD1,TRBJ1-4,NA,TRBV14,TGTGCCAGCAGCCAATCAGGGACAGGACGGAGTGAAAAACTGTTTTTT,CASSQSGTGRSEKLFF
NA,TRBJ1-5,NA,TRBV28,TGTGCCAGCAGTCCCGGACTTGCCCAAAGGCCCCAGCATTTT,CASSPGLAQRPQHF
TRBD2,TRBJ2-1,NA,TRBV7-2,TGTGCCAGCAGCTTAAACTTAGCGGGGGGACAGAATGAGCAGTTCTTC,CASSLNLAGGQNEQFF
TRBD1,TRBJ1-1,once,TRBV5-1,TGCGCCAGCAGCATAAACAGGGGGCGGGACACTGAAGCTTTCTTT,CASSINRGRDTEAFF
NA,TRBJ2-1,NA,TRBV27,TGTGCCAGCAGTTGGCTGAACGACAATGAGCAGTTCTTC,CASSWLNDNEQFF